The present entry profiles one T cell receptor beta chain with its context. The V gene's germline CDR1 is MDHEN and CDR2 SYDVKM. V was pared by 3 bases and J by 2 bases, with 8 bases of the junction left unmatched. CDR3 length: 16 amino acids. This entry is derived from a study of blood T cell repertoires in COVID-19. Study details: Donors in the United States, Italy and Spain gave samples during acute or convalescent COVID-19. T cells, B-cell-depleted T cells, or PBMCs supplied cDNA or gDNA.

Original data processing: Amplification with reference gene primers provided the estimates of nucleated cell counts. Assay used: immunoSEQ multiplex PCR; TCRdb lists only in-frame clones, some missing. Clonal size and the V and J genes are those of that table, whereas D and trimming came from the DNA. The profile covers about 380,000 clones, with 90% appearing a single time and approximately 7% taken by the ten largest. Sequencing was carried out using peripheral blood. This clonotype originated in a man between 18 and 35 years old with active or convalescent COVID-19. This chain uses TRBV28 with TRBJ2-7, with 9 bases identical to TRBD1. Here the CDR3 DNA reads TGTGCCAGCAGTTTTCACCCGGGGACAGGGACCTACGAGCAGTACTTC. Protein sequence: CASSFHPGTGTYEQYF. Combining the CDR3 with reference TRBV28 and TRBJ2-7 gives the whole variable domain DVKVTQSSRYLVKRTGEKVFLECVQDMDHENMFWYRQDPGLGLRLIYFSYDVKMKEKGDIPEGYSVSREKKERFSLILESASTNQTSMYLCASSFHPGTGTYEQYFGPGTRLTVT.